Following are 3 T cell receptor beta chains from one sample sequenced in a study of cytomegalovirus exposure and HLA in healthy donors. A multiplex PCR was run with 60 Vbeta primers and 13 Jbeta primers. Assay used: immunoSEQ multiplex PCR; TCRdb lists only in-frame clones, some missing. Among roughly 170,000 clones listed, 70% to 85% were seen once. Source material: PBMCs. These TCRs come from a woman aged 25-40 years in good health and CMV-seronegative.

This chain joins TRBV27 and TRBJ2-4, with D possibly matching TRBD1 (5 bases). The V and J ends lost 5 bases and 13 bases respectively, with 12 bases between them. CDR1 and CDR2 (germline): MNHEY, SMNVEV (reference sequence). There are 11 residues in the CDR3. The CDR3 spells CASSNRQIQYF. The CDR3 DNA reads as TGTGCCAGCAGTAACAGACAGATCCAGTACTTC.

V usage is TRBV28 and J usage is TRBJ2-7, with 10 bases aligning to TRBD2. This CDR3 has 15 amino acids. Germline loops: CDR1 MDHEN, CDR2 SYDVKM. Germline trimming cut 3 bases from V and 2 bases from J; bases unmatched to any gene: 4. The DNA of the CDR3 is TGTGCCAGCAGTTTTAGCGGGAGGACCCCCTACGAGCAGTACTTC. Translated: CASSFSGRTPYEQYF.

The gene calls are TRBV4-3 and TRBJ1-2; 8 bases match TRBD1. Germline trimming cut 4 bases from V and 5 bases from J; bases unmatched to any gene: 18. The CDR3 length is 18 residues. Germline loops: CDR1 LGHNA, CDR2 YSLEER. The CDR3 nucleotides are TGCGCCAGCAGCCGAAGCTCCATCAGACAGGGGAAACAGTATGGCTACACCTTC. Protein: CASSRSSIRQGKQYGYTF.